Below, one TCR beta chain is given with its context. CD8+ and CD4+ T cells from blood underwent TCR beta sequencing, which was carried out in a high-throughput format. Healthy donors served as age- and sex-matched controls. RNA in amounts of roughly 0.5 to 1 ug was reverse transcribed with random hexamers. The amplification used immunoSEQ multiplex PCR on TCR beta CDR3; it spanned 54 Vbeta and 13 Jbeta. TCRdb ran MiXCR on the immunoSEQ multiplex PCR reads and lists one entry per CDR3 protein. The data hold 150,000 to 200,000 distinct CDR3 sequences, with about 94% observed a single time. Trimming shortened V by 6 bases and J by 5 bases, and 14 bases separated the two germline ends. The germline V gene has CDR1 LNHDA and CDR2 SQIVND (reference sequence). This CDR3 has 13 residues. The data derive from a study of CD8 T cells in Susac syndrome.

The clonotype originates from a human donor in good health. The source material was CD4+ T cells from PBMCs. The chain recombines TRBV19 with TRBJ2-7, with D possibly being TRBD1 (6 bases). CDR3 sequence: CASSRGRRNEQYF. The CDR3 DNA sequence: TGTGCCAGTAGCAGGGGACGTAGGAACGAGCAGTACTTC.